The 11 T cell receptor beta chains in this list originate from one sample, sequenced in a study of blood T cell repertoires in COVID-19. Libraries were prepared by immunoSEQ multiplex PCR; TCRdb keeps only in-frame clonotypes and omits some of them. Among roughly 130,000 clones listed, roughly 83% were seen once. Sequencing was performed on peripheral blood. The source is a woman aged 50 to 65 with acute or convalescent COVID-19.

The chain combines TRBV19 with TRBJ1-6; the D gene is possibly TRBD1 (5 bases). Trimming stripped 5 bases from V and 0 bases from J, with 14 bases between. CDR3 length equals 17 residues. Germline assignment: CDR1 LNHDA and CDR2 SQIVND (reference sequence). The CDR3 nucleotides are TGTGCCAGTAGTCTAAGGACACCGAACTCCTATAATTCACCCCTCCACTTT. This translates into CASSLRTPNSYNSPLHF.

The genes are TRBV4-2 and TRBJ2-2; weak D call: TRBD2 (7 bases). The length of the CDR3 is 16 residues. Trimming took 0 bases from V and 5 from J, leaving 13 bases between them. Per the germline V gene, CDR1 is LGHNA and CDR2 is YNFKEQ. CDR3 coding DNA: TGTGCCAGCAGCCAAGAAGGGGGGGCCGGGACCGGGGAGCTGTTTTTT. Its translation is CASSQEGGAGTGELFF.

The chain is built from TRBV5-1 and TRBJ1-1; TRBD1 is a possible D gene (6 bases). The CDR3 loop spans 16 amino acids. Between the trimmed V and J ends, which lost 6 bases and 1 base, there was a span of 19 bases. Germline-derived CDR1 and CDR2 are SGHRS and YFSETQ. The CDR3 region has the DNA TGCGCCAGCACCCTGGGGGGGGCGGTCAAGAACACTGAAGCTTTCTTT. Translation gives CASTLGGAVKNTEAFF.

The gene calls are TRBV7-8 and TRBJ1-1; D gene uncertain. The V end was cut by 6 bases, the J end by 4 bases, with 12 bases between. This CDR3 contains 13 residues. Per the germline V gene, CDR1 is SGHVS and CDR2 is FQNEAQ. DNA of the CDR3: TGTGCCAGCAGGAGGGAGGAGGTCACTGAAGCTTTCTTT. Protein sequence: CASRREEVTEAFF.

V usage is TRBV5-1 and J usage is TRBJ2-6; D gene uncertain. Trimming took 0 bases from V and 0 from J, leaving 10 bases between them. The CDR3 runs to 17 residues. Germline V gives CDR1 SGHRS, CDR2 YFSETQ. CDR3 region: CASSLAIQSSGANVLTF. The CDR3 DNA reads as TGCGCCAGCAGCTTGGCCATACAGAGCTCTGGGGCCAACGTCCTGACTTTC.

The rearrangement uses TRBV27 and TRBJ1-1; D perhaps matches TRBD1 (6 bases). There are 13 residues in the CDR3. The germline V and J ends were trimmed by 2 bases and 4 bases, with 8 bases remaining between them. From germline, CDR1 is MNHEY and CDR2 SMNVEV (reference sequence). The CDR3 bases are TGTGCCAGCAGTTTACAGGGGACCACTGAAGCTTTCTTT. Protein product: CASSLQGTTEAFF.

V gene TRBV2 combines with J gene TRBJ2-7; 10 bases map to TRBD2. V trimming: 6 bases; J trimming: 8 bases; junction bases outside the gene matches: 13. The CDR3 sequence is 15 residues long. Germline V CDR1 and CDR2: SNHLY, FYNNEI. The CDR3 nucleotides read TGTGCCAGCAGGGGGGCTAGCGGGGGAACCCCTAAGCAGTACTTC. Encoded protein: CASRGASGGTPKQYF.

The V gene is TRBV5-5, the J gene TRBJ2-7; D remains ambiguous. In germline, CDR1 is SGHKS, CDR2 YYEKEE (reference sequence). V lost 0 bases and J 0 bases, leaving 10 bases between the germline ends. CDR3 length: 15 amino acids. The DNA for the CDR3 is TGTGCCAGCAGCTTGGATGTGGCAAACTCCTACGAGCAGTACTTC. It yields the protein CASSLDVANSYEQYF.

V gene TRBV11-2 combines with J gene TRBJ2-3, with TRBD2 identical over 10 bases. The V gene end was trimmed by 2 bases and the J gene end by 5 bases; junction bases not matched to a gene: 13. The CDR3 contains 18 residues. Germline lookup yields CDR1 SGHAT and CDR2 FQNNGV. Here the CDR3 DNA reads TGTGCCAGCAGCTTAAACCCCTCAAGCGGGGGGGCGAGAGATACGCAGTATTTT. Translating gives CASSLNPSSGGARDTQYF.

The gene calls are TRBV11-2 and TRBJ1-6, with D tentatively TRBD1 (6 bases). Germline loops: CDR1 SGHAT, CDR2 FQNNGV. Trimming cost V 1 base and J 7 bases, with 14 bases left between them. The CDR3 totals 16 residues. CDR3 in amino acids: CASSLGIGQRNSPLHF. The DNA of the CDR3 is TGTGCCAGCAGCTTAGGGATCGGACAGCGAAATTCACCCCTCCACTTT.

The chain joins TRBV30 to TRBJ1-6, with D unresolved. The length of the CDR3 is 10 residues. The germline CDR1 and CDR2 sequences are GTSNPN and SVGIG (reference sequence). CDR3 residues: CIRVLKSLHF. CDR3 DNA sequence: TGTATCCGGGTGCTGAAGTCCCTCCACTTT. Full variable domain (rest looked up from reference TRBV30 and TRBJ1-6): SQTIHQWPATLVQPVGSPLSLECTVEGTSNPNLYWYRQAAGRGLQLLFYSVGIGQISSEVPQNLSASRPQDRQFILSSKKLLLSDSGFYLCIRVLKSLHFGNGTRLTVT.